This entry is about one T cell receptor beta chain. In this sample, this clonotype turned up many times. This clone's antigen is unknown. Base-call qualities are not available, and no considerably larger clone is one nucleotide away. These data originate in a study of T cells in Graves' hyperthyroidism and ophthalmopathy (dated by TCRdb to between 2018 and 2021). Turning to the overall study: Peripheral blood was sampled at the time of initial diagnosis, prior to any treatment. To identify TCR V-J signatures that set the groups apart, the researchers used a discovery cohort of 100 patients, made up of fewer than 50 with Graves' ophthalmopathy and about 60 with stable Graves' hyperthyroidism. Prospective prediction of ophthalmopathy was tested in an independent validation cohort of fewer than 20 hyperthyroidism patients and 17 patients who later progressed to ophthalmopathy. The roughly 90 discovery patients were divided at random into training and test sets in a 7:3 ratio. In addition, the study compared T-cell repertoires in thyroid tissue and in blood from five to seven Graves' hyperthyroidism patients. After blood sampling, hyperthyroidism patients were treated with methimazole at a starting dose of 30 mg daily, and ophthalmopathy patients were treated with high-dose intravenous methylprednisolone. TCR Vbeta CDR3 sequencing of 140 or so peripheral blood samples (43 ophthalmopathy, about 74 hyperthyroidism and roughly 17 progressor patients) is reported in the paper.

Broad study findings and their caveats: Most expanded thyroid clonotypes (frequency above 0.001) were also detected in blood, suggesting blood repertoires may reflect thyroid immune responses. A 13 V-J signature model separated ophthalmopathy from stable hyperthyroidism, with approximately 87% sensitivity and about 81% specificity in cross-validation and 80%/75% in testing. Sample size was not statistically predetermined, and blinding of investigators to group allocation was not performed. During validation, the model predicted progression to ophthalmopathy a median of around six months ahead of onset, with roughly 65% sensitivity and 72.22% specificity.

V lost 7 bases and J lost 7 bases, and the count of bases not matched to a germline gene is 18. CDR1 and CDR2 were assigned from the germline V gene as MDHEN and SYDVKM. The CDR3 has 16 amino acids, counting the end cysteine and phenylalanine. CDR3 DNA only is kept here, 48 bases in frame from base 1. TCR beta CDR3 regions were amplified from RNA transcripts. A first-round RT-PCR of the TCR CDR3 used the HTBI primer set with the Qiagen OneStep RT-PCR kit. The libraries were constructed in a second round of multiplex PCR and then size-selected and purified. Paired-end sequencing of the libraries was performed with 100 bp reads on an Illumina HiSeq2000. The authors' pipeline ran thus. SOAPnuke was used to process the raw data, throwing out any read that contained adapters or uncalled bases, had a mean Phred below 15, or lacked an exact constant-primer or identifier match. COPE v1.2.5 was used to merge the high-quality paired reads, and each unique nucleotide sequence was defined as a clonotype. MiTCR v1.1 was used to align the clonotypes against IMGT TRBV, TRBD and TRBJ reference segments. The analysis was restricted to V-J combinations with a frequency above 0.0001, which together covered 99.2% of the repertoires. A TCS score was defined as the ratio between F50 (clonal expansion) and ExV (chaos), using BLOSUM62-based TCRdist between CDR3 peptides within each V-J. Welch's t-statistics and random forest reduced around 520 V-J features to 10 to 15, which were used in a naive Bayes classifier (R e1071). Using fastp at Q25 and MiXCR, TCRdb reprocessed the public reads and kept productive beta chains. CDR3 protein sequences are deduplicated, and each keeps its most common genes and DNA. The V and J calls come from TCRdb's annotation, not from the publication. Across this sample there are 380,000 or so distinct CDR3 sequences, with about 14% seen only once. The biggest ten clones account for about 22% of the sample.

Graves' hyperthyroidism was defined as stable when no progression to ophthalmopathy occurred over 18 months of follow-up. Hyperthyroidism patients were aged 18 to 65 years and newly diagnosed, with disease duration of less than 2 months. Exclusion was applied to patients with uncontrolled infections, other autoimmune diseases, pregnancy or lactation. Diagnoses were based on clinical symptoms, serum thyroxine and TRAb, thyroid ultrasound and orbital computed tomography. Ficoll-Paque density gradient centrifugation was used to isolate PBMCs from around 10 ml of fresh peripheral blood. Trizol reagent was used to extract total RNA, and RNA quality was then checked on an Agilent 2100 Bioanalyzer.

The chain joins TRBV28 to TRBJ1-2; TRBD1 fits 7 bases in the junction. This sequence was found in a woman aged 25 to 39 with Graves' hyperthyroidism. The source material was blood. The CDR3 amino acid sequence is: CASNGGQRIFFLGYTF. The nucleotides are TGTGCCAGCAATGGGGGACAGAGAATCTTTTTCCTTGGCTACACCTTC.